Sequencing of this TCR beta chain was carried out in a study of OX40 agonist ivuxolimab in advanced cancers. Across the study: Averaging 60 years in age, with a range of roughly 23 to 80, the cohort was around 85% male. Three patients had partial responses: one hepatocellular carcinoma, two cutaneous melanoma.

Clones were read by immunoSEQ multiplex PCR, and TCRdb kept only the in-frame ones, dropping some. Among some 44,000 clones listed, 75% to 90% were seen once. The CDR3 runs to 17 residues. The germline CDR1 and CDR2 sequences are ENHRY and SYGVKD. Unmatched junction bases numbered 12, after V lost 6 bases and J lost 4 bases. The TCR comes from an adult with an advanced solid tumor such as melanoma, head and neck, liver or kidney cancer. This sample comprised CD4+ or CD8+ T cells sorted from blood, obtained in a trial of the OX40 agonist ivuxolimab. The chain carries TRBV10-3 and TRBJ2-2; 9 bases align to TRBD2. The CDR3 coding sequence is TGTGCCATCAGCTCCCCCGGGACTAGCTATGTCACCGGGGAGCTGTTTTTT. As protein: CAISSPGTSYVTGELFF.